Below are 8 T cell receptor beta chains sequenced from a single sample in a study of blood T cell repertoires in COVID-19. Profiling relied on immunoSEQ multiplex PCR, and the TCRdb table lists in-frame clones only, not all of them. Of roughly 380,000 clones listed, over 75% are singletons. Sequenced material: peripheral blood. Every receptor here comes from a woman aged 40 to 49 with COVID-19, enrolled during active disease.

The chain employs TRBV5-4 and TRBJ1-1; 12 bases agree with TRBD1. Germline V gene data show CDR1 as SGHNT and CDR2 as YYREEE (reference sequence). V shed 2 bases and J 4 bases; nucleotides not matched to a gene: 9. This CDR3 contains 17 residues. The CDR3 DNA reads as TGTGCCAGCAGCTTAGGGACAGGGGGCGGGTTGAGCACTGAAGCTTTCTTT. This gives the protein CASSLGTGGGLSTEAFF.

This rearrangement joins TRBV29-1 to TRBJ1-1; D ambiguous. This CDR3 contains 14 residues. In germline, CDR1 is SQVTM, CDR2 ANQGSEA. Trimming took off 6 bases at V and 8 bases at J, with 22 bases between the two ends. The CDR3 sequence: CSVGRQFPFSEAFF. As DNA, the CDR3 is TGCAGCGTGGGGAGGCAGTTTCCCTTCTCGGAAGCTTTCTTT.

This chain joins TRBV7-9 and TRBJ1-1; D remains ambiguous. Looked up from germline, CDR1 is SEHNR and CDR2 is FQNEAQ (reference sequence). This CDR3 contains 15 residues. Trimming removed 5 bases from V and 1 base from J, with 14 bases in between. Here the CDR3 reads CASSHQAPANTEAFF. In nucleotides, the CDR3 is TGTGCCAGCAGCCACCAGGCACCGGCGAACACTGAAGCTTTCTTT.

The V gene is TRBV6-4, the J gene TRBJ2-7; D ambiguous. This CDR3 has 13 residues. The ends were cut back, 9 bases at V and 2 bases at J, with 14 bases in the middle. In germline, CDR1 is MRHNA, CDR2 SNTAGT. The CDR3 nucleotides are TGTGCCAGAAATAACCCGCAGGCCTACGAGCAGTACTTC. The encoded protein is CARNNPQAYEQYF.

As regards this clone: The same CDR3 also results from other DNA sequences found in this sample. V and J are TRBV7-2 and TRBJ1-2; TRBD1 matches 8 bases. CDR3 size: 13 residues. CDR1 is SGHTA and CDR2 is FQGNSA in the germline V gene. The V gene end was trimmed by 3 bases and the J gene end by 3 bases; junction bases not matched to a gene: 0. This CDR3 is CASSLDRDYGYTF. CDR3 coding DNA: TGTGCCAGCAGCTTGGACAGGGACTATGGCTACACCTTC. The full variable domain, with the rest looked up from reference TRBV7-2 and TRBJ1-2, is GAGVSQSPSNKVTEKGKDVELRCDPISGHTALYWYRQSLGQGLEFLIYFQGNSAPDKSGLPSDRFSAERTGGSVSTLTIQRTQQEDSAVYLCASSLDRDYGYTFGSGTRLTVV.

V usage is TRBV11-3 and J usage is TRBJ2-7; tentatively, D is TRBD2 (5 bases). From germline, CDR1 is SGHNT and CDR2 YENEEA. This CDR3 spans 16 amino acids. With 3 bases removed from V and 1 base from J, the gap between germline ends came to 16 bases. CDR3 sequence reads: CASSFSERTPSYEQYF. CDR3 coding DNA: TGTGCCAGCAGCTTTAGCGAGCGCACCCCATCCTACGAGCAGTACTTC.

This sequence joins TRBV7-2 and TRBJ2-7; TRBD1 might be the D (6 bases). Germline CDR1 SGHTA, CDR2 FQGNSA. The CDR3 spans 15 residues. V was clipped by 1 base and J by 4 bases, with 14 bases between them. In nucleotides, the CDR3 is TGTGCCAGCAGCTTAGGGGGGCTGTCAAAATACGAGCAGTACTTC. This sequence encodes CASSLGGLSKYEQYF.

The V gene is TRBV6-4, the J gene TRBJ2-1; 8 bases align to TRBD2. CDR1 is MRHNA and CDR2 is SNTAGT in the germline V gene. Trimming at V came to 2 bases and at J to 2 bases, leaving 5 bases not matched to a gene. This CDR3 has 16 residues. CDR3 coding DNA: TGTGCCAGCAGTGACCAAGCGGGGGCAACCTACAATGAGCAGTTCTTC. This gives the protein CASSDQAGATYNEQFF.